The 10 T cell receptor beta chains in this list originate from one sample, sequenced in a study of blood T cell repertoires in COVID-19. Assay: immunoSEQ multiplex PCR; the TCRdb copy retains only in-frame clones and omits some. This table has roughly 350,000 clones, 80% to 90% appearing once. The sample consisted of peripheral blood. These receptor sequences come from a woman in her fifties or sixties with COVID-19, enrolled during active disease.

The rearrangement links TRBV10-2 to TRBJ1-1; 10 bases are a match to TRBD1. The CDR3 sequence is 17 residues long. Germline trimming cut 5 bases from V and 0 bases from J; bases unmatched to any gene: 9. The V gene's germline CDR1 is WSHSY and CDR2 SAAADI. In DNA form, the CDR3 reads TGCGCCAGCAGTCCGCCCGGGACAGGGGCCGTGAACACTGAAGCTTTCTTT. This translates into CASSPPGTGAVNTEAFF.

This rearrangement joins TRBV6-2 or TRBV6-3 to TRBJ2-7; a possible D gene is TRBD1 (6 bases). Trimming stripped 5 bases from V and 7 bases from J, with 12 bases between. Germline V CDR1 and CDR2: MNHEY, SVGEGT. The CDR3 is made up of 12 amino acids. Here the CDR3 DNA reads TGTGCCAGCAGTCGACAGGCTTGGGAGCAGTACTTC. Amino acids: CASSRQAWEQYF.

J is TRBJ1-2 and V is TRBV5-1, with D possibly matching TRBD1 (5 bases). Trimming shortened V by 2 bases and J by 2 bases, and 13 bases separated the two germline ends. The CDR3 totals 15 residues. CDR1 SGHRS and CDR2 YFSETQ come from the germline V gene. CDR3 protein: CASSLSRGSNYGYTF. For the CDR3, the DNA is TGCGCCAGCAGCTTAAGTAGGGGATCAAACTATGGCTACACCTTC.

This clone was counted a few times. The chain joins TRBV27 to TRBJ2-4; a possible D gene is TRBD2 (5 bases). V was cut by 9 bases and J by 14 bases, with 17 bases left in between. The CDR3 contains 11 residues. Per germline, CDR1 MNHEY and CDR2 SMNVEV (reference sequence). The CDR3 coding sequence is TGTGCCAGGGACCTCACTAGTTTCAAGTACTTC. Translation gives CARDLTSFKYF.

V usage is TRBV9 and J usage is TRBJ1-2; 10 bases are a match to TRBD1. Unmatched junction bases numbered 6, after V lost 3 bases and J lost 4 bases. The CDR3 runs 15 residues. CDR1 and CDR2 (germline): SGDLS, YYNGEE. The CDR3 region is CASSATGGAVYGYTF. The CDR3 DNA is TGTGCCAGCAGCGCGACAGGGGGCGCGGTCTATGGCTACACCTTC.

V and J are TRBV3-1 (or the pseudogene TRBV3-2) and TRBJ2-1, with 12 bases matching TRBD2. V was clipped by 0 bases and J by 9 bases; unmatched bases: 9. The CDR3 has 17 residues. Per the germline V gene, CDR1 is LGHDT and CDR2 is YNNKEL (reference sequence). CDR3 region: CASSQEGLAGGLGEQFF. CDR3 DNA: TGTGCCAGCAGCCAAGAAGGGCTAGCGGGAGGGCTCGGTGAGCAGTTCTTC.

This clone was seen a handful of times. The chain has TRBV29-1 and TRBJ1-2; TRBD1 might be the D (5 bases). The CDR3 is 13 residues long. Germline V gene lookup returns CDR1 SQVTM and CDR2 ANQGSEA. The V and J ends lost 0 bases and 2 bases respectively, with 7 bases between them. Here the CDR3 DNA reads TGCAGCGTTGAAGATCGACAGAACTATGGCTACACCTTC. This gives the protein CSVEDRQNYGYTF.

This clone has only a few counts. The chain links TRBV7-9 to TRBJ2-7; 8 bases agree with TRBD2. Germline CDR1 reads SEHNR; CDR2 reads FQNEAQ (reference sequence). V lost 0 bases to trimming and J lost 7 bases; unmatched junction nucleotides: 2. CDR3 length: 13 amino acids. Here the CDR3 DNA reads TGTGCCAGCAGCTTAGCTGCGGGAGGTGAGCAGTACTTC. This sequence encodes CASSLAAGGEQYF.

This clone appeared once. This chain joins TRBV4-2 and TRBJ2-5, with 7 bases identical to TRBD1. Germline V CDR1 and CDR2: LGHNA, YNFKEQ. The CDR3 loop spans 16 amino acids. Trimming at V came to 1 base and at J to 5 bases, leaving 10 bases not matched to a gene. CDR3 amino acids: CASSQVDRDSWETQYF. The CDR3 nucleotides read TGTGCCAGCAGCCAAGTGGACCGGGACAGCTGGGAGACCCAGTACTTC.

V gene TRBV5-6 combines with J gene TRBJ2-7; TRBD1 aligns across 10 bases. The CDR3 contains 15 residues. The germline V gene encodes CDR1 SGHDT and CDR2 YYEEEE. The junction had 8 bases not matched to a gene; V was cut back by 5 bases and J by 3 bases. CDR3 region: CASREGGTGVYEQYF. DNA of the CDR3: TGTGCCAGCAGGGAGGGAGGGACAGGGGTCTACGAGCAGTACTTC.